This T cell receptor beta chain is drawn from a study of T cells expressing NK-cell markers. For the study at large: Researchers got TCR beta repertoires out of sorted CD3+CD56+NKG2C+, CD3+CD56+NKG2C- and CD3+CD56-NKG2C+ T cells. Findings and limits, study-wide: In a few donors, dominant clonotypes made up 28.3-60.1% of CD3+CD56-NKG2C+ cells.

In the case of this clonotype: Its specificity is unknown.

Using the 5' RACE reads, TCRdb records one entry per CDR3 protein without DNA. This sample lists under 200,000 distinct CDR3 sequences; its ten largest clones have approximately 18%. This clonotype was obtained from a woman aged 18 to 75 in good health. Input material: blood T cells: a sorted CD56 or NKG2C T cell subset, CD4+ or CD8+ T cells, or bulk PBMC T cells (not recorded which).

The CDR3 loop reads CASSPAGQGSDTQYF. The rearrangement joins TRBV18 to TRBJ2-3; lacking DNA, the TRBD1 call made by TCRdb goes unchecked. The length of the CDR3 is 15 residues. Germline V gene sequence: CDR1 KGHSH, CDR2 LQKENI.